The 2 T cell receptor beta chains listed next were all sequenced from one sample in a study of T cells after yellow fever vaccination (dated by TCRdb to about 2019). Libraries were built with 5' RACE. The run used an Illumina HiSeq 2500. The public reads were run again by TCRdb, first through fastp at Q25 and then through MiXCR, and only productive beta chains were kept. Identical CDR3 proteins give one entry, which carries the most common genes and DNA. Counted in this sample were over 45,000 distinct CDR3 sequences; about 6.6% of them appeared once. The top ten hold 40% to 45% of the sample. The treatment or condition tag for this specimen amounts to: live attenuated yellow fever vaccine strain. Sequenced here: CD8+ T cells sorted from PBMCs, sampled on the day of the first yellow fever vaccination. These receptors all stem from a young man who received the YFV17D yellow fever vaccine.

This clonotype was seen repeatedly, ten times or more. This rearrangement joins TRBV19 to TRBJ2-1, with 11 bases lining up with TRBD2. V shed 4 bases, J shed 7 bases, and the junction held 6 bases outside the gene matches. The CDR3 has 15 amino acids. Germline assignment: CDR1 LNHDA and CDR2 SQIVND (reference sequence). The CDR3 region is CASSRYSGGGNEQFF. Here the CDR3 DNA reads TGTGCCAGTAGTAGATATAGCGGGGGGGGAAATGAGCAGTTCTTC.

For this clonotype: This may be a read error, as it is one base from a much larger clone. The genes are TRBV7-2 and TRBJ2-4, with TRBD1 as a possible D gene (6 bases). Trimming left V 4 bases short and J 3 bases short, with 13 bases between. CDR1 and CDR2 from the germline V gene are SGHTA and FQGNSA. This CDR3 has 15 residues. CDR3 bases: TGTGCCAGCAGCTCCGACAGGTATGGCAAAAACATTCAGTACTTC. The encoded protein is CASSSDRYGKNIQYF.